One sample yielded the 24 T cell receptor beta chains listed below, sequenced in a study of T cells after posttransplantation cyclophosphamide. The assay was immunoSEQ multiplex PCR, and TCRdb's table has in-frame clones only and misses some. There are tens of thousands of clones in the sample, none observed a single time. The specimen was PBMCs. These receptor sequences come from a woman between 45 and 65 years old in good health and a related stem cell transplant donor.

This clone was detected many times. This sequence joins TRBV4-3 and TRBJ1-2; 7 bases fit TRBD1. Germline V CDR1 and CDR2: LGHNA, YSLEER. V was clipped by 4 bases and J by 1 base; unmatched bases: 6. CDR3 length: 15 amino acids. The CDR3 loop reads CASSRAGTVNYGYTF. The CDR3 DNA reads TGCGCCAGCAGCCGAGCCGGGACAGTTAACTATGGCTACACCTTC.

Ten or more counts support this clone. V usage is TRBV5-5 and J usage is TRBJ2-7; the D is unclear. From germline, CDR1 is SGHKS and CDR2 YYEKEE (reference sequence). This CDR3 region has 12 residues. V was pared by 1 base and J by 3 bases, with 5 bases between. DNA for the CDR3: TGTGCCAGCAGCTTGACTAACTACGAGCAGTACTTC. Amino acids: CASSLTNYEQYF.

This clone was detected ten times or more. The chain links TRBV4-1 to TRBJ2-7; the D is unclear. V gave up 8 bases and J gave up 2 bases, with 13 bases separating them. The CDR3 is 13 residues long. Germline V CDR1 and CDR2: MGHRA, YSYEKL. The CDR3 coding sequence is TGCGCCAGCCAAGGGCCCGGTACCTACGAGCAGTACTTC. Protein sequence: CASQGPGTYEQYF.

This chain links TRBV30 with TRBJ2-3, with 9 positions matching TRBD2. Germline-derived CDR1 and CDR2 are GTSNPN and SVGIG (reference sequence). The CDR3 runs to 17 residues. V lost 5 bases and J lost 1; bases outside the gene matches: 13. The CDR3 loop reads CAWGGAGLAAGTDTQYF. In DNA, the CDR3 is TGTGCCTGGGGGGGGGCGGGACTAGCAGCCGGCACAGATACGCAGTATTTT.

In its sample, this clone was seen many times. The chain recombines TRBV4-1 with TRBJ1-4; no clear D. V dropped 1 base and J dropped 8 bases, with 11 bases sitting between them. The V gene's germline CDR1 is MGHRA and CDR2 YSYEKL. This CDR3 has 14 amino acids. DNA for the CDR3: TGCGCCAGCAGCCAAGGATTTTCGCAGGAAAAACTGTTTTTT. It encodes CASSQGFSQEKLFF.

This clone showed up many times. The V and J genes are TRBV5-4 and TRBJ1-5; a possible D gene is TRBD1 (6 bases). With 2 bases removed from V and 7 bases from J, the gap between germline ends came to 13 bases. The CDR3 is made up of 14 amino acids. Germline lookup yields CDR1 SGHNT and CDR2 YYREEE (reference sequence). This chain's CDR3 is CASSLQGSAQPQHF. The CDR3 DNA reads TGTGCCAGCAGCTTACAGGGTTCAGCACAGCCCCAGCATTTT.

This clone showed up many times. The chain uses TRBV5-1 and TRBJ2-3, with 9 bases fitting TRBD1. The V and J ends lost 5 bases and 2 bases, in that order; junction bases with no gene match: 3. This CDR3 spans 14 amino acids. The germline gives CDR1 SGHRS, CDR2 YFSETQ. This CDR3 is CASRDRGITDTQYF. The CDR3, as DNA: TGCGCCAGCAGGGACAGGGGAATCACAGATACGCAGTATTTT.

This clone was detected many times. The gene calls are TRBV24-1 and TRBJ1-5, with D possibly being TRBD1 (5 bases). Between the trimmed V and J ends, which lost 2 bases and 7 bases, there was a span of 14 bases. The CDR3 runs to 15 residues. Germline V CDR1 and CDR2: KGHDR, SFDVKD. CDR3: CATSDSSGGRQPQHF. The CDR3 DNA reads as TGTGCCACCAGTGATTCAAGCGGGGGAAGGCAGCCCCAGCATTTT.

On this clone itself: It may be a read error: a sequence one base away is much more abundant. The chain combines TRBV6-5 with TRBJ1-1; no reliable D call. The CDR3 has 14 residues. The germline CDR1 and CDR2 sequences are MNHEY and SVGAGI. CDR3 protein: CASSYSVRNTQAFF. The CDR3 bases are TGTGCCAGCAGTTACTCGGTGCGGAACACTCAAGCTTTCTTT.

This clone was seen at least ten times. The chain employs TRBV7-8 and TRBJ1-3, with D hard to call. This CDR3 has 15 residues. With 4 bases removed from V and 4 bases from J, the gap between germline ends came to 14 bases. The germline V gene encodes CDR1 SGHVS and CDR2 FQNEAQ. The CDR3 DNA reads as TGTGCCAGCAGCTCTAAAGTATTACGCGGAAACACCATATATTTT. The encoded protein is CASSSKVLRGNTIYF.

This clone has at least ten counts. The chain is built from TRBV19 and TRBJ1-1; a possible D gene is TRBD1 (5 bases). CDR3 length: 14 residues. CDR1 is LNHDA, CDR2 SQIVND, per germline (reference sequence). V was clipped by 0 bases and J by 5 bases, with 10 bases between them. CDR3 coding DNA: TGTGCCAGTAGTATAGATGGGGGGATGACTGAAGCTTTCTTT. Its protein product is CASSIDGGMTEAFF.

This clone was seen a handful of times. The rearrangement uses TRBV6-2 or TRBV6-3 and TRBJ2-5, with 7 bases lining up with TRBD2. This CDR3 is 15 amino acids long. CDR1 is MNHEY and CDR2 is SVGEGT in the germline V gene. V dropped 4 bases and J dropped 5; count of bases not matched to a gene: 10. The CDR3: CASSSGGGPFETQYF. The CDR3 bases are TGTGCCAGCAGTTCCGGGGGAGGGCCCTTCGAGACCCAGTACTTC.

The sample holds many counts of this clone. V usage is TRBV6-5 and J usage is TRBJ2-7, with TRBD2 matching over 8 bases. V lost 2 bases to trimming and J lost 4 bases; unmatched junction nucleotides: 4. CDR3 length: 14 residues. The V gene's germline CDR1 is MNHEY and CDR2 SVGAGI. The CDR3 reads CASSYQREQYEQYF. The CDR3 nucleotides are TGTGCCAGCAGTTACCAGCGGGAGCAATACGAGCAGTACTTC.

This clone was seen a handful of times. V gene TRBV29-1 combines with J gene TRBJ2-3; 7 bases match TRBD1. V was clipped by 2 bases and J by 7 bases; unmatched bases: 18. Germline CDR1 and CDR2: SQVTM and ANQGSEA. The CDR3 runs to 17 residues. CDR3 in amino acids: CSVESPFDRVDTNTQYF. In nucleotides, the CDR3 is TGCAGCGTTGAATCTCCCTTTGACAGGGTTGACACGAATACGCAGTATTTT.

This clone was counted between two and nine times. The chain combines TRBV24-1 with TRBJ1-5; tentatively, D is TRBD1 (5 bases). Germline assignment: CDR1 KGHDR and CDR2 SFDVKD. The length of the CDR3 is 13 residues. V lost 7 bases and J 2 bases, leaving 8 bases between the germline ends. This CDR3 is CATSRGGNQPQHF. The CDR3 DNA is TGTGCCACCAGCCGAGGGGGCAATCAGCCCCAGCATTTT.

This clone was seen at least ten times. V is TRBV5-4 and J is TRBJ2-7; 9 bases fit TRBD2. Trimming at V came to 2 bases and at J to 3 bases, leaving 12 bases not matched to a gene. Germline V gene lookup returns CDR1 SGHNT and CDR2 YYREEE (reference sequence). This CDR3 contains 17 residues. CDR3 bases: TGTGCCAGCAGCTTAGGAGGCGGGAGGGCTATTTTCTACGAGCAGTACTTC. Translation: CASSLGGGRAIFYEQYF.

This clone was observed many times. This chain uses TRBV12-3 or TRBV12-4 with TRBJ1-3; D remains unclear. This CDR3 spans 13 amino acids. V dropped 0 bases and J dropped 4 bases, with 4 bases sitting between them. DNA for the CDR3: TGTGCCAGCAGTTTAGCGCAGGGAAACACCATATATTTT. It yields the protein CASSLAQGNTIYF.

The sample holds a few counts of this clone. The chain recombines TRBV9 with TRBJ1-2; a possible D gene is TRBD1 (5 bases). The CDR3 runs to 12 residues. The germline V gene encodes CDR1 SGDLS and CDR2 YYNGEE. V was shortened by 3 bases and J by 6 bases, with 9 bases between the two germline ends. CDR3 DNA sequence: TGTGCCAGCAGCGCCAGGGTACATGGCTACACCTTC. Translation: CASSARVHGYTF.

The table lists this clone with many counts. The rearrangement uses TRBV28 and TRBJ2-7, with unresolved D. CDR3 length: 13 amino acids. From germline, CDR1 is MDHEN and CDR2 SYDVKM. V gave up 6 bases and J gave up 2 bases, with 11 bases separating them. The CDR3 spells CASRTTDTYEQYF. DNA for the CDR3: TGTGCCAGCAGAACCACAGATACCTACGAGCAGTACTTC.

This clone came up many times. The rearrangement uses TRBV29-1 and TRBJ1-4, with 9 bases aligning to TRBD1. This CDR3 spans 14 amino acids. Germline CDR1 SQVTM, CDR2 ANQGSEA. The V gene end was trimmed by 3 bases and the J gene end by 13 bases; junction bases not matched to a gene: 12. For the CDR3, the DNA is TGCAGCGTTGAGCTCCGGGACAGGGAGAAAAGACTGTTTTTT. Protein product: CSVELRDREKRLFF.

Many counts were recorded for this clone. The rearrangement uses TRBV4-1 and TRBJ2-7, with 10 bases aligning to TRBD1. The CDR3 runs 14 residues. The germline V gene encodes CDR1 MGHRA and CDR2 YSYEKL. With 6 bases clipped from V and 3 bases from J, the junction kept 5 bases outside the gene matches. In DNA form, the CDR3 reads TGCGCCAGCAGTCGCGGGACAGGGGTCTACGAGCAGTACTTC. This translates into CASSRGTGVYEQYF.

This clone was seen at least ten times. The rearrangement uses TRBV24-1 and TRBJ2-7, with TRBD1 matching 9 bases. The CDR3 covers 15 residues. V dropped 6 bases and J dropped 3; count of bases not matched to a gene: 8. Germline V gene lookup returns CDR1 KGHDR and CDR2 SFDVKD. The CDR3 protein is CATSQRGQGFYEQYF. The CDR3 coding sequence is TGTGCCACCAGTCAGAGGGGACAGGGCTTCTACGAGCAGTACTTC.

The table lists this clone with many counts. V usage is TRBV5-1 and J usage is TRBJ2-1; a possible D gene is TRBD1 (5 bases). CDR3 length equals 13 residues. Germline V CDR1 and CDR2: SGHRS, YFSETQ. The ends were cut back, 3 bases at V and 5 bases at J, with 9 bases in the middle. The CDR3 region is CASSWGNDNEQFF. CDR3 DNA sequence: TGCGCCAGCAGCTGGGGCAACGACAATGAGCAGTTCTTC.

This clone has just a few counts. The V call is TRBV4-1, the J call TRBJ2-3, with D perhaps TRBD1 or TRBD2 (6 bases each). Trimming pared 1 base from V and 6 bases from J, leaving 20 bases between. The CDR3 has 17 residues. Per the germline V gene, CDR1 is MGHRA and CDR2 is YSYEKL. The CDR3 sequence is CASSQVGERRGFDTQYF. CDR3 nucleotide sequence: TGCGCCAGCAGCCAAGTCGGCGAGCGGAGGGGGTTCGATACGCAGTATTTT.